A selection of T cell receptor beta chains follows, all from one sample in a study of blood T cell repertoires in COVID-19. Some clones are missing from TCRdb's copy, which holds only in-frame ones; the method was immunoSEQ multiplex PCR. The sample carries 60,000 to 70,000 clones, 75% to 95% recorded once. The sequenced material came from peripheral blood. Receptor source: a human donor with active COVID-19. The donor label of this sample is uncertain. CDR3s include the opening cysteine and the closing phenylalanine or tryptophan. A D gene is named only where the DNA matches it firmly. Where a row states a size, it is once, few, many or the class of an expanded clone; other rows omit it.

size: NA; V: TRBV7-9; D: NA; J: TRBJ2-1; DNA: TGTGCCAGCAGCTTAGAGAACAGGGCCAATGAGCAGTTCTTC; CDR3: CASSLENRANEQFF
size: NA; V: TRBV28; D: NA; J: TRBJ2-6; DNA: TGTGCCAGCAGTGATCCCAGGGCTGGGGCCAACGTCCTGACTTTC; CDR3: CASSDPRAGANVLTF
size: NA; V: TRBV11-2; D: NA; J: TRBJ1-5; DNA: TGTGCCAGCAGCTTAGATCGGTTGAGGGGCAATCAGCCCCAGCATTTT; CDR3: CASSLDRLRGNQPQHF
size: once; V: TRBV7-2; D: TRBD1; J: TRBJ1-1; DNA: TGTGCCAGCACCGATTCCGGGACAGGGACCGCTGAAGCTTTCTTT; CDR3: CASTDSGTGTAEAFF
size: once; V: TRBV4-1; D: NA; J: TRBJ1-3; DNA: TGCGCCAGCAGCCAAACAGGATTAACTGGAAACACCATATATTTT; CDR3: CASSQTGLTGNTIYF
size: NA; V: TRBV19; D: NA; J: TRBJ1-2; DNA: TGTGCCAGTAGTATGATCGTAGCTAACTATGGCTACACCTTC; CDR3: CASSMIVANYGYTF
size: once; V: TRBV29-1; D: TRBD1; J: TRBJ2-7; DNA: TGCAGCGTAAGCCGGGACAGGGGGCGCCGGGAGCAGTACTTC; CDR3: CSVSRDRGRREQYF
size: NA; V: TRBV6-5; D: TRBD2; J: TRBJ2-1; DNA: TGTGCCGGACGAGCGGGAGATAGGGATGAGCAGTTCTTC; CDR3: CAGRAGDRDEQFF
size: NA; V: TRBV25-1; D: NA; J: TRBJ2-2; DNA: TGTGCCAGCAGTAGCCTACAGGGTCTTGACGGCACCGGGGAGCTGTTTTTT; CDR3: CASSSLQGLDGTGELFF
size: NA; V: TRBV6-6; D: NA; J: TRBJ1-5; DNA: TGTGCCAGCAGCTCAACAGGGCTGGGCAATCAGCCCCAGCATTTT; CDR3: CASSSTGLGNQPQHF
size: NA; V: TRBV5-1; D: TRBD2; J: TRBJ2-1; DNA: TGCGCCAGCAGCTTGGCGGGATCGGGAGGACCCTACAATGAGCAGTTCTTC; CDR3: CASSLAGSGGPYNEQFF
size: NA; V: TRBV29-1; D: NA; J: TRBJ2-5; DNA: TGCAGCGTTGCCGGGTTTACAGAGACCCAGTACTTC; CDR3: CSVAGFTETQYF
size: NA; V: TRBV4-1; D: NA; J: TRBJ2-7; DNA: TGCGCCAGCAGCCCCGCAGGGGCCGACGAGCAGTACTTC; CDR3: CASSPAGADEQYF
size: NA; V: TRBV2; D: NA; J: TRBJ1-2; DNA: TGTGCCAGCAGTGAAGAATCGGACTTACCCTTC; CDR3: CASSEESDLPF
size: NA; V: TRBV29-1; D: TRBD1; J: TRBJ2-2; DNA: TGCAGCGTGGGAGGCGGGACAGGAGCGAACACCGGGGAGCTGTTTTTT; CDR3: CSVGGGTGANTGELFF
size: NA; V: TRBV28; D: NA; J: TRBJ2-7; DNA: TGTGCCAGCACGGTGGGCCAGGGATACGAGCAGTACTTC; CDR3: CASTVGQGYEQYF
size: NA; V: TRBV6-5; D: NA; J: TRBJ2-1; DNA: TGTGCCAGCAGTTACTCCGGCAGGAACAATGAGCAGTTCTTC; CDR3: CASSYSGRNNEQFF
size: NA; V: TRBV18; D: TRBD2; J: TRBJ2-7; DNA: TGTGCCAGCTCACCTCCCGGGACTAGCGGATCCTACGAGCAGTACTTC; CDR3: CASSPPGTSGSYEQYF
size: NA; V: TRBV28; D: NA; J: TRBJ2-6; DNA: TGTGCCAGCAGCCCCCGAGATCTTGGGGCCAACGTCCTGACTTTC; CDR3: CASSPRDLGANVLTF
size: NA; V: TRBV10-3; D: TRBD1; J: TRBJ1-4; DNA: TGTGCCATCAGTGACAACAGGGGGAATATAAATGAAAAACTGTTTTTT; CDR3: CAISDNRGNINEKLFF
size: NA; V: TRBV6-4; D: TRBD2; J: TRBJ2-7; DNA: TGTGCCAGCAGGGAACTAGCGGGAGGGCACTACGAGCAGTACTTC; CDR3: CASRELAGGHYEQYF
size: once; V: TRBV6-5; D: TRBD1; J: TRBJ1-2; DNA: TGTGCCAGCAGTTACTCCGGGGTAGGGGGCGCGGGTGGCTACACCTTC; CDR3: CASSYSGVGGAGGYTF
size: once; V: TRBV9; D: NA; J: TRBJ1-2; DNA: TGTGCCAGCAGCGTAGAACACCAGGGGCGCAATGGCTACACCTTC; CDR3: CASSVEHQGRNGYTF
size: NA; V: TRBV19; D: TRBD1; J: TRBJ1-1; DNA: TGTGCCAGTACCCTAGGACAGGGGAGGACTGAAGCTTTCTTT; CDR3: CASTLGQGRTEAFF
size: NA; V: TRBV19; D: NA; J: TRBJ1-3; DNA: TGTGCCAGTAGTATGGGGGCGTCTGCTGGAAACACCATATATTTT; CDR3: CASSMGASAGNTIYF
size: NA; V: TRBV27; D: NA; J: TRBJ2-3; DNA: TGTGCCAGCAGTTTGAGGGGCACAGATACGCAGTATTTT; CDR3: CASSLRGTDTQYF
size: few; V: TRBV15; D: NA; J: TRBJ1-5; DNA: TGTGCCACCAGGAACCCAGAAGACAATCAGCCCCAGCATTTT; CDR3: CATRNPEDNQPQHF
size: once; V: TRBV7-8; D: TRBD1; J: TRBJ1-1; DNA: TGTGCCAGCAGCACCTGGACAGGGCGTGACACTGAAGCTTTCTTT; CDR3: CASSTWTGRDTEAFF
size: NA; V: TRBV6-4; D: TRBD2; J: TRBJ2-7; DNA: TGTGCCAGCAGTGAAAGGCGGGAGCAGTCCTACGAGCAGTACTTC; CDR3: CASSERREQSYEQYF
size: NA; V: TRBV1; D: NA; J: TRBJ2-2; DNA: TGCACCAGCAGCCAGAGCGGGAGTTTAATACCCGGGGAGCTGTTTTTT; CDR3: CTSSQSGSLIPGELFF
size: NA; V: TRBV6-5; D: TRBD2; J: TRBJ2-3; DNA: TGTGCCAGCACCAGACTAGCGGGAGAGGGAGATACGCAGTATTTT; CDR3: CASTRLAGEGDTQYF
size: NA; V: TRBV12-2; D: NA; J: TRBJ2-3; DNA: TGTGCAAGTCGCCCCGCCGGGGGAAAAGATACGCAGTATTTT; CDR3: CASRPAGGKDTQYF
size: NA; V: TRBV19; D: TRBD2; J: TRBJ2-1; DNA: TGTGCCAGTAGTATTGGCGGGAGGGGGTACAATGAGCAGTTCTTC; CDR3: CASSIGGRGYNEQFF
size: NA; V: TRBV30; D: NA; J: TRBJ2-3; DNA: TGTGCCTGGACCAATGGGGCGAATACGCAGTATTTT; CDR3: CAWTNGANTQYF
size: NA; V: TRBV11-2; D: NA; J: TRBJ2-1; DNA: TGTGCCAGCAGCTTAGGTACTCCCCTCAATGAGCAGTTCTTC; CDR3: CASSLGTPLNEQFF
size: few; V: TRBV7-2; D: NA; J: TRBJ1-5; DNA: TGTGCCAGCAGCGAAACCGTCGGACTGCCTCAGCCCCAGCATTTT; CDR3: CASSETVGLPQPQHF
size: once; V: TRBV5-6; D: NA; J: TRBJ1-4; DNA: TGTGCCAGCAGCCGTCGTCGGAGGGGCCCTAATGAAAAACTGTTTTTT; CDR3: CASSRRRRGPNEKLFF
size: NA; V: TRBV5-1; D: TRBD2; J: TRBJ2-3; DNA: TGCGCCAGCAGCCTGGGTGGACTAGCGGGAGGGCCTCGCACAGATACGCAGTATTTT; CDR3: CASSLGGLAGGPRTDTQYF
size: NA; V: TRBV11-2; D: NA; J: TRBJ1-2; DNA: TGTGCCAGCAGCTCTAAACAGGGAAATGACTATGGCTACACCTTC; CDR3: CASSSKQGNDYGYTF
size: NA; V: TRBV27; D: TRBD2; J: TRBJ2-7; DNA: TGTGCCAGCAGTTTATATTTAGACGGGAGGGTCAACGAGCAGTACTTC; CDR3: CASSLYLDGRVNEQYF
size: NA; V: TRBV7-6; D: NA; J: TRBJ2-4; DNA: TGTGCCAGCAGCTTAAACCCGGGACTGGGCAAAAACATTCAGTACTTC; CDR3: CASSLNPGLGKNIQYF
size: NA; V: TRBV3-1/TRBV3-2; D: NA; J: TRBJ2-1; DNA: TGTGCCAGCACAACTTCCATGGGGAGCTCCTACAATGAGCAGTTCTTC; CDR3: CASTTSMGSSYNEQFF
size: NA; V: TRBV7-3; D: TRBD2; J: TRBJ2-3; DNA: TGTGCCAGCAGCACAGGACTAGCGGGGGGCACAGATACGCAGTATTTT; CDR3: CASSTGLAGGTDTQYF
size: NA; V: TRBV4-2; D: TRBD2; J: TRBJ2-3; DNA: TGTGCCAGCAGCCAAGAACTGGCGGGAGTAGGGGATACGCAGTATTTT; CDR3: CASSQELAGVGDTQYF
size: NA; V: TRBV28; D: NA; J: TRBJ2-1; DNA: TGTGCCAGCTCCAGTTATGCGGAGGAGCAGTTCTTC; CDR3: CASSSYAEEQFF
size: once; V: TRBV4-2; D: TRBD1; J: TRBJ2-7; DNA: TGTGCCAGCAGCCAAACAGGGGACGGGTACGAGCAGTACTTC; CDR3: CASSQTGDGYEQYF
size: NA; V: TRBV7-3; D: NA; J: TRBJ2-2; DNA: TGTGCCAGCAGCCCCCCGGCCGGGGAGCTGTTTTTT; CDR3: CASSPPAGELFF
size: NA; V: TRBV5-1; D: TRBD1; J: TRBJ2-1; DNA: TGCGCCAGCTCAGTACAGGGGGCGTATAATGAGCAGTTCTTC; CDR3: CASSVQGAYNEQFF
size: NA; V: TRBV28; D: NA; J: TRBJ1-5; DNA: TGTGCCAGCAGTCGTCCCGGGACACGAAGTAATCAGCCCCAGCATTTT; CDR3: CASSRPGTRSNQPQHF
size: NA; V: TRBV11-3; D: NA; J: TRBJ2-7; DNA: TGTGCCAGCAGCTCCAGGGCGGGATACGAGCAGTACTTC; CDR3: CASSSRAGYEQYF
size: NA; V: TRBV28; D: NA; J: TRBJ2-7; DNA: TGTGCCAGCAGTTTATCGGGAGAGAGCTCCTACGAGCAGTACTTC; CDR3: CASSLSGESSYEQYF
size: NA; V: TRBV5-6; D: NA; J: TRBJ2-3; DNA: TGTGCCAGCAGCTTGGCCGGCACAGATACGCAGTATTTT; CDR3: CASSLAGTDTQYF
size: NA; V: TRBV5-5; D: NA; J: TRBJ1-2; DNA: TGTGCCAGCAGCTTGGCCGGAGTCAGAGCGTATGATGGCTACACCTTC; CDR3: CASSLAGVRAYDGYTF
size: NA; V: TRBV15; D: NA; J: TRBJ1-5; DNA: TGTGCCACCGGTCAGGGGATCTATAGCAATCAGCCCCAGCATTTT; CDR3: CATGQGIYSNQPQHF
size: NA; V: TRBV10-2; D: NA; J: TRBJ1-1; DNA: TGCGCCAGCCGCCGGGGGTCCGACACTGAAGCTTTCTTT; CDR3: CASRRGSDTEAFF
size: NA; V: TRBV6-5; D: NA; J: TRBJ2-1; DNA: TGTGCCAGCAGTTCGGGGAGCTCCTACAATGAGCAGTTCTTC; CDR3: CASSSGSSYNEQFF
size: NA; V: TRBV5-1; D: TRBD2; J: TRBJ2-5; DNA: TGCGCCAGCAGGGGGAATAGCGGGAGGCTGGAGGCCCAGTACTTC; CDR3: CASRGNSGRLEAQYF
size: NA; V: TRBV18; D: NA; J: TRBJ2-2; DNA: TGTGCCAGCTCACCCCTACCCGGGAACACCGGGGAGCTGTTTTTT; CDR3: CASSPLPGNTGELFF
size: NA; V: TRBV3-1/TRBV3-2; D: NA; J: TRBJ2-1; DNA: TGTGCCAGCAGCCAAGGACTAGTAAGTGGCAATGAGCAGTTCTTC; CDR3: CASSQGLVSGNEQFF
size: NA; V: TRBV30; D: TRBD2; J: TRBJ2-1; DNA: TGTGCCTGGTTATCTAGCGGGTACAATGAGCAGTTCTTC; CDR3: CAWLSSGYNEQFF